This record covers a single T cell receptor (beta chain). Its antigen remains unidentified. This CDR3 has 13 amino acids. The germline CDR1 and CDR2 sequences are MNHEY and SVGAGI. With 4 bases removed from V and 7 bases from J, the gap between germline ends came to 11 bases. This entry comes from a study of cytomegalovirus exposure and HLA in healthy donors. Study-wide context: A preliminary data release comprised roughly 80 million unique TCRs obtained from HLA-typed donors. Study-wide results and limits: Most TCR sequences were rare, but some public TCRs occurred in many donors.

The PCR employed 60 Vbeta primers together with 13 Jbeta primers. Profiled with immunoSEQ multiplex PCR; TCRdb holds only in-frame clones, not every one. The sample has 100,000 to 150,000 clones, about 80% seen once. J is TRBJ2-1 and V is TRBV6-5; unclear D gene. Sequencing input: PBMCs. This TCR came from a woman in her forties in good health and CMV-seronegative. The CDR3 nucleotides read TGTGCCAGCAGTTTGGGCAGCCAAAATGAGCAGTTCTTC. Protein sequence: CASSLGSQNEQFF.